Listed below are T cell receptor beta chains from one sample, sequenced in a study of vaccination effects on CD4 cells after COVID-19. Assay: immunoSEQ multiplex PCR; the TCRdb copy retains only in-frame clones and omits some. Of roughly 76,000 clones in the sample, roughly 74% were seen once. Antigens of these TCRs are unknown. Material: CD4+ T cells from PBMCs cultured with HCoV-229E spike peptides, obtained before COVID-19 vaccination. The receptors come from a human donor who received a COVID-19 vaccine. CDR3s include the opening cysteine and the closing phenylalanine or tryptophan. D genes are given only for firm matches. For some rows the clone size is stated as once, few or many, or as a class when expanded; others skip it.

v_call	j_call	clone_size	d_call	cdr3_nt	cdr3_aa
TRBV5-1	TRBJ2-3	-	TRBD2	TGCGCCAGCAGCTTGGTGGCGGGGGGCACAGATACGCAGTATTTT	CASSLVAGGTDTQYF
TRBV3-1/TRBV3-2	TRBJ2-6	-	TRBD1	TGTGCCAGCGGCCGATCCGGGACAGCGAGCTCTGGGGCCAACGTCCTGACTTTC	CASGRSGTASSGANVLTF
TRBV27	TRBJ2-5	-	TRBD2	TGTGCCAGCAGTTTATCGGGGACTAGCGGGGGTGAAGAGACCCAGTACTTC	CASSLSGTSGGEETQYF
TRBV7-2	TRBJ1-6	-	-	TGTGCCAGCAGATCGGGACGGATTAATTCACCCCTCCACTTT	CASRSGRINSPLHF
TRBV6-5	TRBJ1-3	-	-	TGTGCCAGCAGTTACCAGGCGCACTCTGGAAACACCATATATTTT	CASSYQAHSGNTIYF
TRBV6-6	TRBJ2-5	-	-	TGTGCCAGCAGTCCTCGCCTTGGGGTTGCAGGGCCGCGGGAGACCCAGTACTTC	CASSPRLGVAGPRETQYF
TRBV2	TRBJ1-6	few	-	TGTGCCAGCAGTGACAGGGGAAATTCACCCCTCCACTTT	CASSDRGNSPLHF
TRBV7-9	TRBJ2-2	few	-	TGTGCCAGCAGCCCCGGGGGGACAGCGAACACCGGGGAGCTGTTTTTT	CASSPGGTANTGELFF
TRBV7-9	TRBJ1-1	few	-	TGTGCCAGCAGCCGGACAGACACTGAAGCTTTCTTT	CASSRTDTEAFF
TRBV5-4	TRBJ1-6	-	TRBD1	TGTGCCAGCAGCTTGGGGGACAGGGGGCTTTCACCCCTCCACTTT	CASSLGDRGLSPLHF
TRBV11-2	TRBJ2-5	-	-	TGTGCCAGCAGCTTGGGCGTGGGTCAAGAGACCCAGTACTTC	CASSLGVGQETQYF
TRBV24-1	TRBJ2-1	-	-	TGTGCCACCAGTGGCCAGGAATCCAATGAGCAGTTCTTC	CATSGQESNEQFF
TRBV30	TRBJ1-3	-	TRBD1	TGTGCCTGGAGTGCGACAGGGTCTGGAAACACCATATATTTT	CAWSATGSGNTIYF
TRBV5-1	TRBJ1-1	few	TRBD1	TGCGCCAGCAGCTTGTTACAGGGGGACACTGAAGCTTTCTTT	CASSLLQGDTEAFF
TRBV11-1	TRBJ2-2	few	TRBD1	TGTGCCAGCAGCCTGGACAGGGACACCGGGGAGCTGTTTTTT	CASSLDRDTGELFF
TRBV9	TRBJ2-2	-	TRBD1	TGTGCCAGCAGCTTTCAGGGGGACACCGGGGAGCTGTTTTTT	CASSFQGDTGELFF
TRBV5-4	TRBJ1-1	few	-	TGTGCCAGCAGCCGTGAATACGGGAACACTGAAGCTTTCTTT	CASSREYGNTEAFF
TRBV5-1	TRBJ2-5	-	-	TGCGCCAGCAGCTTGGAGGGGGCGGGGGAGACCCAGTACTTC	CASSLEGAGETQYF
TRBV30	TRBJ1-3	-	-	TGTGCCTGGAGTGTAATGCTCGGCGGGGGAAACACCATATATTTT	CAWSVMLGGGNTIYF
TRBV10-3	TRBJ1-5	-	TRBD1	TGTGCCATCAGAGGGACAGGGAATCAGCCCCAGCATTTT	CAIRGTGNQPQHF
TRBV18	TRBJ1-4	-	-	TGTGCCAGCTCACCAGGGAACAATGAAAAACTGTTTTTT	CASSPGNNEKLFF
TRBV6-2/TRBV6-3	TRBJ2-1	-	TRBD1	TGTGCCAGCAGTTATACAGGGGGCATTGAGCAGTTCTTC	CASSYTGGIEQFF
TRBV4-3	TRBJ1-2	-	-	TGCGCCAGCAGCCTTGACAGGAACTATGGCTACACCTTC	CASSLDRNYGYTF
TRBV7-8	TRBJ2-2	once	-	TGTGCCACAATCCCCCTACAGCTACCCATTTTAACCACCGGGGAGCTGTTTTTT	CATIPLQLPILTTGELFF
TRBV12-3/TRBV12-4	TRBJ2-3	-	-	TGTGCCACCGGGAGAACCAGCGGAGATACGCAGTATTTT	CATGRTSGDTQYF
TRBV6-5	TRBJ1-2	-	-	TGTGCCAGCACAGATGGCACATACTATGGCTACACCTTC	CASTDGTYYGYTF
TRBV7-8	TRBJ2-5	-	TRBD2	TGTGCCAGCAGCTTTTCGCTTCGAGCGGGGGCCTTGTACCAAGAGACCCAGTACTTC	CASSFSLRAGALYQETQYF
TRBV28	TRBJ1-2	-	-	TGTGCCAGCAGTTCGGGGCAGGGCCTCTATGGCTACACCTTC	CASSSGQGLYGYTF
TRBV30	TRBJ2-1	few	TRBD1	TGTGCCTGGAGCGGACAGGGGGGCTACAATGAGCAGTTCTTC	CAWSGQGGYNEQFF
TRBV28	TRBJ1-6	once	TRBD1	TGTGCCAGCCTCCGGGACAGGGGGCGATCACCCCTCCACTTT	CASLRDRGRSPLHF
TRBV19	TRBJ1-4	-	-	TGTGCCAGTAGTAAAACCGCCTATAATGAAAAACTGTTTTTT	CASSKTAYNEKLFF
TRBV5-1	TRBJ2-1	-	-	TGCGCCAGCAGCTTGGAAGTGTACAATGAGCAGTTCTTC	CASSLEVYNEQFF
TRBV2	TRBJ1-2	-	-	TGTGCCAGCAGTGAAGCTCTGGAAACTGGTGGCTACACCTTC	CASSEALETGGYTF
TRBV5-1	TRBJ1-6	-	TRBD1	TGCGCCAGCAGGGCCGGGACAGGGGCTTATTCACCCCTCCACTTT	CASRAGTGAYSPLHF
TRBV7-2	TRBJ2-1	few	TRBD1	TGTGCCAGCAGCAGGGACAGGGGGGAGAATGAGCAGTTCTTC	CASSRDRGENEQFF
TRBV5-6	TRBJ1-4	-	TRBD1	TGTGCCAGCAGCTTTTGGGGGCGTGGGACAGGGGAAAAACTGTTTTTT	CASSFWGRGTGEKLFF
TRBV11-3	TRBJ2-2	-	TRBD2	TGTGCCAGCGGGGCGGGGGGACCAAACACCGGGGAGCTGTTTTTT	CASGAGGPNTGELFF
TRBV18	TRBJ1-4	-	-	TGTGCCAGCTCACCTCACCGGGGGGAAAAACTGTTTTTT	CASSPHRGEKLFF
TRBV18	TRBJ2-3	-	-	TGTGCCAGCTCACCGTTTAATGCACAGTCCACAGATACGCAGTATTTT	CASSPFNAQSTDTQYF
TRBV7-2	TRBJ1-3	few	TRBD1	TGTGCCAGCAGCTCCGGGACAGGGGGAAACACCATATATTTT	CASSSGTGGNTIYF
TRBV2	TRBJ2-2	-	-	TGTGCCAGCAGCTCTCCGGGACTTGGGGGCTCTAACACCGGGGAGCTGTTTTTT	CASSSPGLGGSNTGELFF
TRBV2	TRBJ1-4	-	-	TGTGCCAGCAGTAGGAACAGGAAAGATAATGAAAAACTGTTTTTT	CASSRNRKDNEKLFF
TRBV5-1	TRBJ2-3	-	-	TGCGCCAGCAGCTTGGGATTTCTAAACACAGATACGCAGTATTTT	CASSLGFLNTDTQYF
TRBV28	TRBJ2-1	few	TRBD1	TGTGCCAGCAGTTCCCGGACAGGGCGCTTCTTC	CASSSRTGRFF
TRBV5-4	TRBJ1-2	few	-	TGTGCCAGCAGCTTGGTCCAGGGGACTAACTATGGCTACACCTTC	CASSLVQGTNYGYTF
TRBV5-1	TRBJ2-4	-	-	TGCGCCAGCTTGGGGGGCAGGGTGGCCAAAAACATTCAGTACTTC	CASLGGRVAKNIQYF
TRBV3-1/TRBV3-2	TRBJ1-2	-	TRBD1	TGTGCCAGCAGCCAATCCTACAGGGGAACCTATGGCTACACCTTC	CASSQSYRGTYGYTF
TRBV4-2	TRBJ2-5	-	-	TGTGCCAGCAGCCAAGATCAGAATGAGGGGACCCAGTACTTC	CASSQDQNEGTQYF
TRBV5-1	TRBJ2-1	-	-	TGCGCCAGCAGAGAGAGCTCCTACAATGAGCAGTTCTTC	CASRESSYNEQFF
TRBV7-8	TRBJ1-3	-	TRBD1	TGTGCCAGCAGCGTCAGGGGGTTCTCTGGAAACACCATATATTTT	CASSVRGFSGNTIYF
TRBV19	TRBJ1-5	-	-	TGTGCCAGTAGTGAAACACCGGATCAGCCCCAGCATTTT	CASSETPDQPQHF
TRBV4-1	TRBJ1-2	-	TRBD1	TGCGCCAGCAGCCAAGTTGGACAGGCAAATAGGGTTGGCTACACCTTC	CASSQVGQANRVGYTF
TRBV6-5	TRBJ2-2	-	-	TGTGCCAGCAGTTTCCGGGACGTAAACACCGGGGAGCTGTTTTTT	CASSFRDVNTGELFF
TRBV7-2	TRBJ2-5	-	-	TGTGCCAGCAGCTTGCGACAGCAAGAGACCCAGTACTTC	CASSLRQQETQYF